The present T cell receptor (beta chain) was sequenced within a study of high-grade serous ovarian cancer treatment subgroups. About the study: Mean per sample: around 13,000 reads, several thousand unique TCR beta rearrangements. Notes on the study in general: Repertoire analysis covered CDR3 alone, not CDR1 or CDR2. Repertoire similarity ranged roughly 0.1 to 0.85 between tumors of one patient. TCR clonal relatedness correlated positively with neoantigen level.

V lost 6 bases to trimming and J lost 5 bases; unmatched junction nucleotides: 7. The CDR3 runs 14 residues. Germline V gene sequence: CDR1 MDHEN, CDR2 SYDVKM. TCRdb keeps only in-frame clones here, not all; method: immunoSEQ multiplex PCR. The sample contains around 3,500 clones, roughly 72% of which appear only once. Tumor samples were obtained before definitive surgery or chemotherapy. Notes on this clone: Its antigen is currently unknown.

Material: tumor tissue. The V gene is TRBV28, the J gene TRBJ1-5; TRBD1 matches at 7 bases. This clonotype was obtained from a human donor with high-grade serous ovarian cancer. The CDR3 protein is CASRPTGEYQPQHF. The CDR3 DNA is TGTGCCAGCAGACCAACAGGGGAATATCAGCCCCAGCATTTT. Complete variable domain (other parts from reference TRBV28 and TRBJ1-5): DVKVTQSSRYLVKRTGEKVFLECVQDMDHENMFWYRQDPGLGLRLIYFSYDVKMKEKGDIPEGYSVSREKKERFSLILESASTNQTSMYLCASRPTGEYQPQHFGDGTRLSIL.